This T cell receptor beta chain was sequenced during a study of CD8 T cells in ankylosing spondylitis. Study results and limitations: Ankylosing spondylitis blood seemed to carry a telltale TCR beta motif made of roughly eight highly homologous variants. Prior literature has documented some motif variants in synovial fluid and blood from reactive arthritis.

This clonotype was seen more than once but under ten times. Its antigen is as yet unknown. As the method for making TCR beta libraries, quantitative 5'-RACE with molecular barcodes was used. Each CDR3 protein gets one entry after TCRdb re-called the 5' RACE reads with MiXCR. The sample carries 340,000 or so distinct CDR3 sequences, roughly 15% recorded once. The clonotype comes from a male donor with ankylosing spondylitis or in good health (not recorded which). The sequencing sample was made of blood, either unsorted or a sorted T cell fraction (not recorded which).

CDR3 DNA: TGCGCCAGCAGCTTTATGCCGGAGGTCGTCACTGAAGCTTTCTTT. Translating gives CASSFMPEVVTEAFF. This chain connects TRBV5-1 to TRBJ1-1; D not certain. The CDR3 loop spans 15 amino acids. Trimming pared 2 bases from V and 4 bases from J, leaving 15 bases between. The V gene's germline CDR1 is SGHRS and CDR2 YFSETQ.